The next 24 T cell receptor beta chains were all read from a single sample in a study of blood T cells in healthy people across ages. A second roughly 7 to 11 cycle PCR used barcoded and J-beta primers. One entry per CDR3 protein, called by TCRdb with MiXCR from the 5' RACE reads. The profile shows 500,000 to 650,000 distinct CDR3 sequences, around a quarter of them singletons. These data also featured in a second study, about T cells of mothers and their children.

Sequenced sample: blood. These receptors were obtained from a boy aged 2 to 10 in good health.

This clonotype occurred many times. The J gene is TRBJ2-7, the V gene TRBV5-1; 7 bases line up with TRBD2. V was pared by 2 bases and J by 0 bases, with 5 bases of the junction left unmatched. In germline, CDR1 is SGHRS, CDR2 YFSETQ. The CDR3 has 15 amino acids. CDR3 DNA sequence: TGCGCCAGCAGCTTTGGGGGAGGGGACTCCTACGAGCAGTACTTC. Its protein product is CASSFGGGDSYEQYF. The full variable domain, completed using reference TRBV5-1 and TRBJ2-7, is KAGVTQTPRYLIKTRGQQVTLSCSPISGHRSVSWYQQTPGQGLQFLFEYFSETQRNKGNFPGRFSGRQFSNSRSEMNVSTLELGDSALYLCASSFGGGDSYEQYFGPGTRLTVT.

This rearrangement joins TRBV12-5 to TRBJ1-4; 7 positions match TRBD1. Per the germline V gene, CDR1 is LGHNT and CDR2 is FRNRAP. Losses at the gene ends were 5 bases for V and 4 bases for J; bases not matched to a gene: 10. CDR3 size: 16 residues. CDR3 in amino acids: CASGTTPGTVNEKLFF. The CDR3 DNA sequence: TGTGCTAGTGGTACCACCCCCGGGACAGTTAATGAAAAACTGTTTTTT.

This clonotype was picked up a small number of times. The chain carries TRBV29-1 and TRBJ2-3, with D tentatively TRBD2 (5 bases). The germline gives CDR1 SQVTM, CDR2 ANQGSEA. Trimming took off 3 bases at V and 6 bases at J, with 16 bases between the two ends. This CDR3 comprises 14 residues. In DNA, the CDR3 is TGCAGCGTTGAGCGGGCAAGCCCGGGGGATACGCAGTATTTT. Encoded protein: CSVERASPGDTQYF.

This clonotype appeared a few times. This rearrangement joins TRBV12-3 or TRBV12-4 to TRBJ2-1; 7 nucleotides line up with TRBD2. Trimming removed 2 bases from V and 4 bases from J; junction bases left unmatched: 5. The CDR3 is made up of 15 amino acids. CDR3 in amino acids: CASSLMRRGYNEQFF. The CDR3 DNA follows: TGTGCCAGCAGTTTAATGAGGCGGGGGTACAATGAGCAGTTCTTC.

Only a few counts were recorded for this clonotype. J is TRBJ2-7 and V is TRBV11-2, with D perhaps matching TRBD1 (6 bases). Trimming took off 0 bases at V and 3 bases at J, with 12 bases between the two ends. The CDR3 covers 15 residues. Looked up from germline, CDR1 is SGHAT and CDR2 is FQNNGV. The CDR3 DNA reads as TGTGCCAGCAGCTTAGAAGGACAGCCGTACTACGAGCAGTACTTC. Amino acid sequence: CASSLEGQPYYEQYF. The entire variable domain, with the rest obtained from reference TRBV11-2 and TRBJ2-7, is as follows: EAGVAQSPRYKIIEKRQSVAFWCNPISGHATLYWYQQILGQGPKLLIQFQNNGVVDDSQLPKDRFSAERLKGVDSTLKIQPAKLEDSAVYLCASSLEGQPYYEQYFGPGTRLTVT.

In this sample, this clonotype turned up a few times. J is TRBJ2-7 and V is TRBV5-1; D gene unclear. V shed 4 bases and J shed 6 bases, with 17 bases lying between them. The CDR3 covers 14 residues. Germline CDR1 is SGHRS and CDR2 is YFSETQ. In nucleotides, the CDR3 is TGCGCCAGCAGCCCACATCCCGGAATCGGCGAGCAGTACTTC. Protein: CASSPHPGIGEQYF. Full variable domain (missing parts from reference TRBV5-1 and TRBJ2-7): KAGVTQTPRYLIKTRGQQVTLSCSPISGHRSVSWYQQTPGQGLQFLFEYFSETQRNKGNFPGRFSGRQFSNSRSEMNVSTLELGDSALYLCASSPHPGIGEQYFGPGTRLTVT.

This clonotype showed up many times. This chain joins TRBV10-3 and TRBJ2-6; D may be TRBD2 (6 bases). Trimming cost V 1 base and J 3 bases, with 7 bases left between them. Germline V gives CDR1 ENHRY, CDR2 SYGVKD. This CDR3 is built from 15 residues. CDR3 protein: CAISEWGGGANVLTF. The CDR3 coding sequence is TGTGCCATCAGTGAGTGGGGAGGTGGGGCCAACGTCCTGACTTTC.

The CDR3: CASSFGGGKETQYF. CDR3 DNA sequence: TGTGCCAGCAGCTTTGGAGGCGGGAAGGAGACCCAGTACTTC. This chain links TRBV5-5 with TRBJ2-5; possibly TRBD2 for D (6 bases). The V gene lost 2 bases and the J gene lost 5 bases, with 13 bases spanning the gap. The germline V gene encodes CDR1 SGHKS and CDR2 YYEKEE (reference sequence). This CDR3 contains 14 residues. Using reference TRBV5-5 and TRBJ2-5 for the parts outside the CDR3, the full variable domain is DAGVTQSPTHLIKTRGQQVTLRCSPISGHKSVSWYQQVLGQGPQFIFQYYEKEERGRGNFPDRFSARQFPNYSSELNVNALLLGDSALYLCASSFGGGKETQYFGPGTRLLVL.

In DNA, the CDR3 is TGCGCCAGCAGCTCGGGACAGGGGTTGAACGAGCAGTACTTC. Translated, it gives CASSSGQGLNEQYF. V is TRBV5-1 and J is TRBJ2-7; TRBD1 matches 10 bases. The V segment lost 3 bases and the J segment 5 bases; nucleotides outside the gene matches: 5. Germline V gives CDR1 SGHRS, CDR2 YFSETQ. There are 14 residues in the CDR3. Drawing the rest from reference TRBV5-1 and TRBJ2-7, the complete variable domain is KAGVTQTPRYLIKTRGQQVTLSCSPISGHRSVSWYQQTPGQGLQFLFEYFSETQRNKGNFPGRFSGRQFSNSRSEMNVSTLELGDSALYLCASSSGQGLNEQYFGPGTRLTVT.

The V call is TRBV5-1, the J call TRBJ2-5; D is possibly TRBD2 (5 bases). Germline assignment: CDR1 SGHRS and CDR2 YFSETQ. V was clipped by 0 bases and J by 9 bases, with 18 bases between them. CDR3 length: 15 amino acids. The CDR3 spells CASSLGGGTTESQYF. The CDR3 bases are TGCGCCAGCAGCTTGGGAGGAGGTACAACGGAGTCCCAGTACTTC.

This clonotype was counted between two and nine times. The chain recombines TRBV3-1 with TRBJ2-1, with 10 bases fitting TRBD2. CDR1 LGHDT and CDR2 YNNKEL come from the germline V gene (reference sequence). Unmatched junction bases numbered 3, after V lost 0 bases and J lost 4 bases. The CDR3 contains 16 residues. As DNA, the CDR3 is TGTGCCAGCAGCCAAGAGACAGCGGGAGGGTACAATGAGCAGTTCTTC. This codes for CASSQETAGGYNEQFF.

V and J are TRBV7-9 and TRBJ2-7, with a weak D call TRBD1 (5 bases). TRBJ2-1 matches the DNA end more closely, so the J call is doubtful. The length of the CDR3 is 14 residues. Germline CDR1 SEHNR, CDR2 FQNEAQ (reference sequence). The CDR3 DNA is TGTGCCAGCAGCTTAAGGGGCGCGGTCAATGAGCAGTTCTTC. Amino acid sequence: CASSLRGAVNEQFF.

The V call is TRBV6-1, the J call TRBJ1-1; tentatively, D is TRBD1 (6 bases). In germline, CDR1 is MNHNS, CDR2 SASEGT. Trimming shortened V by 6 bases and J by 0 bases, and 11 bases separated the two germline ends. The CDR3 covers 14 residues. The CDR3: CASSGDNMNTEAFF. The CDR3 DNA reads as TGTGCCAGCAGCGGGGACAACATGAACACTGAAGCTTTCTTT.

In this sample, this clonotype turned up many times. The CDR3 loop is CASSYPRGYTF. The CDR3 bases are TGTGCCAGCAGTTACCCCAGGGGCTACACCTTC. This sequence joins TRBV6-6 and TRBJ1-2; D not certain. Germline assignment: CDR1 MNHNY and CDR2 SVGAGI (reference sequence). Trimming took off 2 bases at V and 8 bases at J, with 6 bases between the two ends. This CDR3 is 11 amino acids long.

The chain combines TRBV6-5 with TRBJ1-4; D ambiguous. The CDR3 covers 15 residues. Per germline, CDR1 MNHEY and CDR2 SVGAGI. With 5 bases removed from V and 1 base from J, the gap between germline ends came to 11 bases. The CDR3 nucleotides read TGTGCCAGCAGTCCTCGGACTCTAACTAATGAAAAACTGTTTTTT. Translating gives CASSPRTLTNEKLFF.

In its sample, this clonotype was seen a few times. In nucleotides, the CDR3 is TGTGCCAGCAGCGGACAGGGTCGGGTTAGCTCCTACAATGAGCAGTTCTTC. Translating it yields CASSGQGRVSSYNEQFF. The chain recombines TRBV9 with TRBJ2-1; 7 nucleotides line up with TRBD1. The CDR3 has 17 amino acids. CDR1 SGDLS and CDR2 YYNGEE come from the germline V gene. V was pared by 3 bases and J by 0 bases, with 9 bases of the junction left unmatched.

The rearrangement links TRBV6-1 to TRBJ2-5; 7 bases match TRBD1. The J call may be faulty, since TRBJ2-7 better matches the DNA end. This CDR3 spans 18 amino acids. Per the germline V gene, CDR1 is MNHNS and CDR2 is SASEGT. The CDR3, as DNA: TGTGCCAGCAGTGAACGGGACAGAGATACTGTGGGCTTCTACGAGCAGTACTTC. Residues: CASSERDRDTVGFYEQYF.

This clonotype was detected a few times. The chain uses TRBV10-3 and TRBJ1-5; 7 positions match TRBD1. Germline V gene lookup returns CDR1 ENHRY and CDR2 SYGVKD. V gave up 10 bases and J gave up 5 bases; unmatched junction bases: 11. The CDR3 is 14 residues long. CDR3 DNA: TGTGCCACGAACCGGGACAGCGAGTATCAGCCCCAGCATTTT. Amino acids: CATNRDSEYQPQHF.

The V and J genes are TRBV25-1 and TRBJ2-7; the D gene is possibly TRBD2 (7 bases). This CDR3 comprises 13 residues. V was trimmed by 8 bases and J by 6 bases, leaving 17 bases between them. Germline lookup yields CDR1 MGHDK and CDR2 SYGVNS. The CDR3 is CASCGGAPSEQYF. The CDR3, as DNA: TGTGCCAGCTGTGGGGGGGCTCCCAGCGAGCAGTACTTC.

The chain recombines TRBV7-2 with TRBJ2-2, with 10 bases fitting TRBD2. V trimming: 5 bases; J trimming: 6 bases; junction bases outside the gene matches: 3. The V gene's germline CDR1 is SGHTA and CDR2 FQGNSA. The CDR3 covers 14 residues. The CDR3, as DNA: TGTGCCAGCAGCCCACTAGCGGGATCCGGGGAGCTGTTTTTT. It is translated as CASSPLAGSGELFF.

This rearrangement joins TRBV7-2 to TRBJ2-3, with 10 bases that match TRBD2. The CDR3 runs 16 residues. Per the germline V gene, CDR1 is SGHTA and CDR2 is FQGNSA. V was clipped by 2 bases and J by 2 bases; unmatched bases: 4. The chain's CDR3 is CASSLPLAGDTDTQYF. In DNA, the CDR3 is TGTGCCAGCAGCTTACCTCTAGCGGGAGACACAGATACGCAGTATTTT.

In this sample, this clonotype turned up many times. This chain uses TRBV15 with TRBJ2-1; D might be TRBD2 (6 bases). Per the germline V gene, CDR1 is LNHNV and CDR2 is YYDKDF (reference sequence). With 2 bases removed from V and 5 bases from J, the gap between germline ends came to 16 bases. The CDR3 has 16 amino acids. CDR3 in DNA: TGTGCCACCAGCAGACTAAAGCGGGCGGGTGACAATGAGCAGTTCTTC. Protein product: CATSRLKRAGDNEQFF. Looking up the rest from reference TRBV15 and TRBJ2-1 gives the full variable domain: DAMVIQNPRYQVTQFGKPVTLSCSQTLNHNVMYWYQQKSSQAPKLLFHYYDKDFNNEADTPDNFQSRRPNTSFCFLDIRSPGLGDTAMYLCATSRLKRAGDNEQFFGPGTRLTVL.

The J gene is TRBJ2-6, the V gene TRBV29-1, with D hard to call. Trimming removed 0 bases from V and 0 bases from J, with 6 bases in between. The CDR3 runs 15 residues. CDR1 and CDR2 from the germline V gene are SQVTM and ANQGSEA. The DNA of the CDR3 is TGCAGCGTTGAAGAGGTGGGCTCTGGGGCCAACGTCCTGACTTTC. Translation: CSVEEVGSGANVLTF.

This clonotype was picked up a small number of times. J is TRBJ2-7 and V is TRBV5-5, with 11 bases aligning to TRBD2. This CDR3 contains 18 residues. Germline assignment: CDR1 SGHKS and CDR2 YYEKEE (reference sequence). With 1 base clipped from V and 3 bases from J, the junction kept 12 bases outside the gene matches. The CDR3 DNA follows: TGTGCCAGCAGCTTGACTCCTTTACTAGCGGGAGTTGGCTACGAGCAGTACTTC. It translates to CASSLTPLLAGVGYEQYF.